This passage covers 18 T cell receptor beta chains from one sample sequenced in a study of shared T cell receptors in the human thymus. Repertoires were generated with immunoSEQ multiplex PCR, while TCRdb's copy carries only in-frame clones and drops some. The table has 700,000 or so clones, approximately 85% seen once. The sample also formed part of further work on human thymus T cells.

Sequenced input: thymocytes. These receptors all come from a girl under three years old with a congenital heart defect.

The chain uses TRBV11-2 and TRBJ1-2; 10 bases fit TRBD1. CDR1 SGHAT and CDR2 FQNNGV come from the germline V gene. After removal of 1 base from V and 7 bases from J, the junction contained 15 bases not matched to a gene. There are 18 residues in the CDR3. The DNA of the CDR3 is TGTGCCAGCAGCTTAGCGGGGGGGGACAGGGGCCTCAGGGTTGGCTACACCTTC. Amino acids: CASSLAGGDRGLRVGYTF.

A single count supports this clone. The chain's CDR3 is CASSPRGAWSNEQFF. In DNA form, the CDR3 reads TGTGCCAGCAGCCCCAGGGGGGCCTGGAGCAATGAGCAGTTCTTC. The chain couples TRBV5-6 to TRBJ2-1, with D possibly matching TRBD1 (7 bases). V was pared by 4 bases and J by 6 bases, with 17 bases between. This CDR3 region has 15 residues. Per the germline V gene, CDR1 is SGHDT and CDR2 is YYEEEE.

The chain joins TRBV7-9 to TRBJ2-7; 7 bases agree with TRBD2. V dropped 1 base and J dropped 5; count of bases not matched to a gene: 14. The CDR3 consists of 17 residues. Germline V gene lookup returns CDR1 SEHNR and CDR2 FQNEAQ (reference sequence). CDR3: CASSLGFAQAGKDEQYF. DNA for the CDR3: TGTGCCAGCAGCTTAGGGTTCGCCCAAGCGGGGAAGGACGAGCAGTACTTC.

This rearrangement joins TRBV5-4 to TRBJ1-1; tentative D call: TRBD1 (6 bases). The CDR3 contains 14 residues. Germline V CDR1 and CDR2: SGHNT, YYREEE (reference sequence). With 1 base removed from V and 5 bases from J, the gap between germline ends came to 12 bases. This chain's CDR3 is CASSLIQGLTEAFF. DNA for the CDR3: TGTGCCAGCAGCTTGATCCAGGGGTTAACTGAAGCTTTCTTT.

This clone occurred a few times. V and J are TRBV5-6 and TRBJ1-5; D gene unclear. The CDR3 has 13 residues. From germline, CDR1 is SGHDT and CDR2 YYEEEE. The V end lost 1 base, the J end lost 4 bases, and 6 bases lay between the germline ends. CDR3 coding DNA: TGTGCCAGCAGCTTGTGCGGTAATCAGCCCCAGCATTTT. This codes for CASSLCGNQPQHF.

V and J are TRBV12-5 and TRBJ1-1, with a tentative D call TRBD1 (5 bases). Between the trimmed V and J ends, which lost 5 bases and 1 base, there was a span of 23 bases. The germline V gene has CDR1 LGHNT and CDR2 FRNRAP. This CDR3 is built from 18 residues. CDR3 protein: CASGPPTVGGVSNTEAFF. DNA for the CDR3: TGTGCTAGTGGTCCTCCGACGGTGGGGGGTGTTTCGAACACTGAAGCTTTCTTT.

This chain joins TRBV11-2 and TRBJ1-2, with TRBD1 as a possible D gene (5 bases). V was clipped by 1 base and J by 3 bases, with 12 bases between them. The CDR3 is 15 residues long. Per the germline V gene, CDR1 is SGHAT and CDR2 is FQNNGV. CDR3 sequence (DNA): TGTGCCAGCAGCTTAGGAGGAGGGGATGACTATGGCTACACCTTC. Its translation is CASSLGGGDDYGYTF.

The rearrangement links TRBV6-5 to TRBJ1-1, with TRBD1 matching 7 bases. The germline gives CDR1 MNHEY, CDR2 SVGAGI. With V trimmed by 3 bases and J by 3 bases, 1 base remained unmatched. CDR3 length: 13 residues. This CDR3 is CASSYTGDTEAFF. The CDR3 region has the DNA TGTGCCAGCAGTTATACAGGGGACACTGAAGCTTTCTTT.

This clone was seen a handful of times. This chain uses TRBV19 with TRBJ1-1; D ambiguous. Germline V gives CDR1 LNHDA, CDR2 SQIVND (reference sequence). The CDR3 is made up of 11 amino acids. The germline V and J ends were trimmed by 6 bases and 6 bases, with 8 bases remaining between them. The CDR3 nucleotides are TGTGCCAGTAGCAGGCGGGCTGAAGCTTTCTTT. It yields the protein CASSRRAEAFF.

The rearrangement links TRBV19 to TRBJ1-5, with 10 bases lining up with TRBD1. There are 17 residues in the CDR3. V lost 3 bases and J lost 5; bases outside the gene matches: 10. Germline lookup yields CDR1 LNHDA and CDR2 SQIVND (reference sequence). CDR3 amino acids: CASSIQTGGDWDQPQHF. CDR3 in DNA: TGTGCCAGTAGTATTCAGACAGGGGGCGATTGGGATCAGCCCCAGCATTTT. Using reference TRBV19 and TRBJ1-5 for the parts outside the CDR3, the full variable domain is DGGITQSPKYLFRKEGQNVTLSCEQNLNHDAMYWYRQDPGQGLRLIYYSQIVNDFQKGDIAEGYSVSREKKESFPLTVTSAQKNPTAFYLCASSIQTGGDWDQPQHFGDGTRLSIL.

V and J are TRBV15 and TRBJ2-3, with 10 bases lining up with TRBD2. The germline CDR1 and CDR2 sequences are LNHNV and YYDKDF (reference sequence). V was clipped by 2 bases and J by 2 bases; unmatched bases: 16. This CDR3 is 20 amino acids long. In DNA form, the CDR3 reads TGTGCCACCAGCAGACACCCTTATCCAACTAGCGGGGCCGACACAGATACGCAGTATTTT. Its translation: CATSRHPYPTSGADTDTQYF.

The rearrangement uses TRBV6-6 and TRBJ1-5, with 9 nucleotides matching TRBD1. The CDR3 extends over 14 amino acids. The V and J ends lost 5 bases and 5 bases, in that order; junction bases with no gene match: 4. CDR1 is MNHNY and CDR2 is SVGAGI in the germline V gene (reference sequence). In DNA, the CDR3 is TGTGCCAGCAGTCCACGGGACAGGGATCAGCCCCAGCATTTT. Translating it yields CASSPRDRDQPQHF.

The V and J genes are TRBV6-1 and TRBJ1-4, with D perhaps TRBD1 (6 bases). Trimming took off 4 bases at V and 3 bases at J, with 12 bases between the two ends. This CDR3 has 15 amino acids. Per germline, CDR1 MNHNS and CDR2 SASEGT. In nucleotides, the CDR3 is TGTGCCAGCAGTGGAACAGGGCGACCTAATGAAAAACTGTTTTTT. Protein product: CASSGTGRPNEKLFF.

This chain uses TRBV18 with TRBJ1-2, with 11 positions matching TRBD1. Germline V gene sequence: CDR1 KGHSH, CDR2 LQKENI. The J segment lost 4 bases and the V segment lost 3 bases, leaving 10 bases of the junction unmatched. The CDR3 totals 17 residues. The CDR3 loop reads CASSPGRGQGGIYGYTF. Written as DNA, the CDR3 is TGTGCCAGCTCACCTGGACGGGGACAGGGGGGAATCTATGGCTACACCTTC.

The chain employs TRBV5-4 and TRBJ1-3; TRBD1 might be the D (6 bases). Germline-derived CDR1 and CDR2 are SGHNT and YYREEE (reference sequence). V was trimmed by 10 bases and J by 2 bases, leaving 16 bases between them. This CDR3 region has 14 residues. In DNA, the CDR3 is TGTGCCGTAACCGCAGGGGATACTGGAAACACCATATATTTT. Residues: CAVTAGDTGNTIYF. The full variable domain, completed using reference TRBV5-4 and TRBJ1-3, is ETGVTQSPTHLIKTRGQQVTLRCSSQSGHNTVSWYQQALGQGPQFIFQYYREEENGRGNFPPRFSGLQFPNYSSELNVNALELDDSALYLCAVTAGDTGNTIYFGEGSWLTVV.

The rearrangement links TRBV9 to TRBJ2-5; 7 bases fit TRBD1. CDR3 size: 15 residues. CDR1 is SGDLS and CDR2 is YYNGEE in the germline V gene. With V trimmed by 1 base and J by 9 bases, 12 bases remained unmatched. The CDR3 DNA follows: TGTGCCAGCAGCGTACGGGACAGACTGAGGGACGCCCAGTACTTC. It yields the protein CASSVRDRLRDAQYF.

The chain combines TRBV13 with TRBJ1-1; D call uncertain. Trimming cost V 5 bases and J 4 bases, with 23 bases left between them. This CDR3 is built from 17 residues. CDR1 is PRHDT and CDR2 is FYEKMQ in the germline V gene (reference sequence). CDR3 DNA: TGTGCCAGCAGCCTCTCTGTTAGCCCCTCCGTGGGCACTGAAGCTTTCTTT. It codes for CASSLSVSPSVGTEAFF.

This chain links TRBV2 with TRBJ2-3, with D hard to call. The germline V and J ends were trimmed by 4 bases and 7 bases, with 18 bases remaining between them. Germline V CDR1 and CDR2: SNHLY, FYNNEI. The CDR3 has 15 amino acids. CDR3 sequence (DNA): TGTGCCAGCAGTGTTAACCTACCCGGTCAATATACGCAGTATTTT. Protein product: CASSVNLPGQYTQYF.